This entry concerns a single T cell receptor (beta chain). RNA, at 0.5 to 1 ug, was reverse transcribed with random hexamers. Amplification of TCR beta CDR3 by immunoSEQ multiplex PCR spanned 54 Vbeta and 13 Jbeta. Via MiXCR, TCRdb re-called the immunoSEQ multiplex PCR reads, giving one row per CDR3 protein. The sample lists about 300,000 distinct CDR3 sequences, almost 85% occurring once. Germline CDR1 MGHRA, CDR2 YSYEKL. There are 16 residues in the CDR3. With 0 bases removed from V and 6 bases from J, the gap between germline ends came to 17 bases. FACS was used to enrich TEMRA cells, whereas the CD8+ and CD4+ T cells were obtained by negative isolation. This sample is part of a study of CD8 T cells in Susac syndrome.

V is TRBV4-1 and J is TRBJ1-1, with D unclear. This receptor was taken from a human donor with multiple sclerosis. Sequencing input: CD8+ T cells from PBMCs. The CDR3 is CASSQDPSGSRPEAFF. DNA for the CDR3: TGCGCCAGCAGCCAAGACCCGTCAGGCTCCCGGCCTGAAGCTTTCTTT.